This TCR beta chain was documented in a study of blood T cell repertoires in COVID-19 (dated by TCRdb to the early 2020s). About the investigation overall: Collaborator samples came from the United States, Italy and Spain and covered acute and convalescent phases of COVID-19. Samples were obtained from the ongoing ImmuneRACE study (first 160 participants) and from about 1,300 subjects provided by 6 global collaborators. Where available, HLA class I and class II types were obtained from metadata supplied by the sample provider rather than from assay-based typing. The prospective study material was composed of cDNA or gDNA derived from T cells, B-cell-depleted T cells, or PBMCs. Nearly every sample came with metadata listing a de-identified subject ID, COVID-19 status, age in years and sex. Deeply sampled blood TCRbeta repertoires from subjects exposed to, actively infected with, or recovered from COVID-19 were included in the dataset. A freely available public database, intended as a resource for researchers studying the immune response to SARS-CoV-2, is where the repertoires were released. The research as a whole found: The amount of clinical and demographic metadata varied by source and participant and was provided uncurated.

Participants in the prospective study were aged roughly 18 to 95 years, lived in about two dozen United States geographic areas, and enrolled through a virtual design. To assign participants to cohorts, the prospective study relied on clinical history that participants themselves reported in a screening survey and a study questionnaire. For ImmuneRACE Cohort 3, a participant was defined as recovered based on two consecutive negative NP/OP PCR tests, clearance by a healthcare professional, or resolution of symptoms. In the prospective study, whole blood, serum and a nasopharyngeal or oropharyngeal swab were collected from each participant by mobile phlebotomists. Over a roughly 2-month period, participants in the prospective study had the option of providing additional blood draws and questionnaires. Blood samples from the prospective study were shipped frozen or at room temperature prior to DNA extraction.

The trim is 0 bases for V and 3 bases for J, with a gap of 12 bases between the germline ends. From cysteine to phenylalanine, the CDR3 is 17 amino acids long. Here the CDR3 DNA is all that survives: 51 bases in frame from base 1. CDR1 and CDR2, per the germline V gene (reference sequence), are SEHNR and FQNEAQ. TCRbeta CDR3 regions were amplified from genomic DNA using the immunoSEQ Assay, a bias-controlled multiplex PCR. The authors processed their data as follows. Within the assay, amplification of reference gene primers was used to estimate how many nucleated cells each sample contained. To quantify the absolute abundance of each unique TCRbeta CDR3 rearrangement, sequence reads were collapsed and filtered. For each sample, productive Simpson clonality was calculated as the square root of Simpson's diversity index over productive rearrangements. TCRdb's version of the immuneACCESS table is confined to in-frame rearrangements and falls short of the full clone set. An unresolved V gene accounts for under half of the shortfall where checked; the remainder is of unknown origin. The DNA was the basis for D and trimming; V, J and clone size are from that table. The sample records approximately 160,000 clones, approximately 82% of which are singletons. The ten largest make up approximately 4.4% of the sample.

Points on this clone: The antigen it recognizes is unknown. Base qualities are missing; no much larger clone stands one base away.

The receptor was derived from a woman in her forties or fifties who had recovered from COVID-19. The receptor chain draws on TRBV7-9 and TRBJ2-6; there is no confident call for the D gene. The sample comprised PBMCs or T cells enriched from blood (not recorded which). CDR3 sequence: CASSLAERSNGANVLTF. The DNA sequence is TGTGCCAGCAGCTTAGCGGAGCGAAGTAATGGGGCCAACGTCCTGACTTTC.